Listed below are T cell receptor beta chains from one sample, sequenced in a study of T-cell reconstitution after alpha-beta-depleted transplantation in children. TCRdb reanalysed the PCR reads using MiXCR and keeps one entry per CDR3 protein. In the table there are 450,000 to 550,000 distinct CDR3 sequences, 10% to 12% of which are singletons. Sequenced material: PBMCs, mostly from graft donor cells, taken 180 days after TCRalphabeta/CD19-depleted stem cell transplant. The origin of the receptors is a female patient aged 2-15 years who had a stem cell transplant for aplastic anemia, so the T cells may come from the graft donor. Both conserved end residues are trimmed from each CDR3.

AWTSGRGEQF	TRBV30
AISMGGAENSPLH	TRBV10-3
ATSDFGPSNRETQY	TRBV24-1
ASSLVSSHNEQF	TRBV5-1
ASSLGTDRLFGTEAF	TRBV7-8
ASSSRRQNEKLF	TRBV12-3/TRBV12-4
ASRKETQY	TRBV7-9
ATSDLPVRLAEGGTGELF	TRBV24-1
ASSAPDRGYYEQY	TRBV5-1
ASGTIPSDTQY	TRBV28
SARRAGGGETEAF	TRBV20-1
SATRTAPVEQY	TRBV20-1
ASKVGFGTGEQY	TRBV28
ASSKPDRGYNEQF	TRBV21-1
SAEKPEKTEAF	TRBV20-1
ASKPTGGALNTGELF	TRBV7-2
ASRTQGGTGELF	TRBV6-2/TRBV6-3
ASTPGTSGRGINNEQF	TRBV6-1
SARDKRFSYEQY	TRBV20-1
ASSRGLAVRELF	TRBV28
ASSLGTTKQPQH	TRBV12-3/TRBV12-4
ASSSSGHFNSNQPQH	TRBV28
ASSLAQKGLGSGELF	TRBV5-6
SARVGPAQY	TRBV20-1
ASSAGRHYGYT	TRBV12-3/TRBV12-4
ASSSRIAGGSYNEQF	TRBV5-6
ASSNGQGGWNTEAF	TRBV19
ASRDAGTAYGYT	TRBV28
ASSTWGGRNEQF	TRBV28
ATSGVADTQY	TRBV24-1
SVEAGLIGELF	TRBV29-1
ASSTPGTGEGSPLH	TRBV6-1
AGSHLGPRGNEQF	TRBV4-1
ASSHSTGNTEAF	TRBV4-2
ASSLGQGEDEQY	TRBV12-3/TRBV12-4
ASSFGLLNEQF	TRBV27
ASSPGQGIPEAF	TRBV19
ASSSPDRTNYGYT	TRBV5-1
ASHSGTLGDTQY	TRBV27
ASSLQFYTEAF	TRBV12-3/TRBV12-4
ASSEVLAGVETQY	TRBV10-1
AWRDNTEAF	TRBV30
SATGGKLF	TRBV20-1
ASTVRGSGNTIY	TRBV12-3/TRBV12-4
ASSPGAVSSGNTIY	TRBV6-1
ASSLGGDTTAYEQY	TRBV7-2
ASSREGRDSRNEQY	TRBV7-2
ASSLGSLAGGPSEQF	TRBV5-1
ASSLGQTSYEQY	TRBV5-1
ASSFSGQRYGYT	TRBV12-3/TRBV12-4
ASSSSPTASSYEQY	TRBV7-9